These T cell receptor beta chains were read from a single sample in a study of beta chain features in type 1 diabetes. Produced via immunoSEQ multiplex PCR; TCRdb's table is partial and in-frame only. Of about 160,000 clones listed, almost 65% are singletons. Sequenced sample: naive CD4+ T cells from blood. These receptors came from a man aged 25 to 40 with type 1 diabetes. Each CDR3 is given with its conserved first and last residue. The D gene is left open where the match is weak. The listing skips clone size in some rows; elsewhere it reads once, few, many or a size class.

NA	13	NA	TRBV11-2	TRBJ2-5	TGTGCCAGCAGCTTATTCGCTCGAGAGACCCAGTACTTC	CASSLFARETQYF
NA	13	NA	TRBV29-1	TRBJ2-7	TGCAGCGTTGATGGTCCAGGGCCTTACGAGCAGTACTTC	CSVDGPGPYEQYF
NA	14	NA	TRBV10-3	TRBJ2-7	TGTGCCATCGGTTCCGGGACGACGGTCTACGAGCAGTACTTC	CAIGSGTTVYEQYF
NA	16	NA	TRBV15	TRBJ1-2	TGTGCCACCAGCAAAGCAGAGGTCCTGGGCGGCTATGGCTACACCTTC	CATSKAEVLGGYGYTF
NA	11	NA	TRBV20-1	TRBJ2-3	TGCAGTGCAATGCTTTCAGATACGCAGTATTTT	CSAMLSDTQYF
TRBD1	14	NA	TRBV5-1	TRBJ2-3	TGCGCCAGCAGCCTGGGACAGGGGAGGGATACGCAGTATTTT	CASSLGQGRDTQYF
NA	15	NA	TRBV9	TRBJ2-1	TGTGCCAGCAGCGTTGGGCTAAGGGCCTACAATGAGCAGTTCTTC	CASSVGLRAYNEQFF
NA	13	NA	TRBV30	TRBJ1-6	TGTGCCTGGAGTGTGCGGGACACGGACCTCCTCCACTTT	CAWSVRDTDLLHF
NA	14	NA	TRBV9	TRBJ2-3	TGTGCCAGCAGCGTAGTGGTAACCACAGATACGCAGTATTTT	CASSVVVTTDTQYF
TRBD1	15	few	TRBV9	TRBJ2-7	TGTGCCAGCAGCGGCCGGACAGGGGGCGGCAACGAGCAGTACTTC	CASSGRTGGGNEQYF
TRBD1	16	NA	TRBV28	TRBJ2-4	TGTGCCAGCAGTTTATGGACGCCGGGACAGGAAAACATTCAGTACTTC	CASSLWTPGQENIQYF
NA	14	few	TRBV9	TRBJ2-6	TGTGCCAGCAGCGCTACAAGTGGGGCCAACGTCCTGACTTTC	CASSATSGANVLTF
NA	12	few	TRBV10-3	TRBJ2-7	TGTGCCGCTGGCGGGCGTGGGAACGAGCAGTACTTC	CAAGGRGNEQYF
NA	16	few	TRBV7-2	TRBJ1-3	TGTGCCAGCAGCTTGAAGGGAGGACCCTCTGGAAACACCATATATTTT	CASSLKGGPSGNTIYF
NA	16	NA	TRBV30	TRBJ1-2	TGTGCCTGGAGTACCCTCCGGGAGGCACAACGCTGGGGCTACACCTTC	CAWSTLREAQRWGYTF
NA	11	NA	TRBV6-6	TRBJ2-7	TGTGCCAGCAGTTTCCTCTACGAGCAGTACTTC	CASSFLYEQYF
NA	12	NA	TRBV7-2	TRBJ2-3	TGTGCCAGCAGCTCCTTCTTCGATACGCAGTATTTT	CASSSFFDTQYF
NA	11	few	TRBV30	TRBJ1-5	TGTGCCTGGGGAGTGAATCAGCCCCAGCATTTT	CAWGVNQPQHF
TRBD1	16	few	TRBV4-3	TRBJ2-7	TGCGCCAGCAGCCAAGTGCTCCGACAGGGGGCCGGCGAGCAGTACTTC	CASSQVLRQGAGEQYF
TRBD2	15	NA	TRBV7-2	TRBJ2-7	TGTGCCAGCAGCCCGCTAGCGGTGAGCTCCTACGAGCAGTACTTC	CASSPLAVSSYEQYF
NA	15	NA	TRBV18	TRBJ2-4	TGTGCCAGCTCACCGGATGGAAGGAAAATGAACATTCAGTACTTC	CASSPDGRKMNIQYF
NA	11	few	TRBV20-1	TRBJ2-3	TGCAGTGCTGTTATACAAGATACGCAGTATTTT	CSAVIQDTQYF
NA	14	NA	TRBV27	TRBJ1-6	TGTGCCAGCACCTTCGAGGGGTATAATTCACCCCTCCACTTT	CASTFEGYNSPLHF
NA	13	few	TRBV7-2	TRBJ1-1	TGTGCCAGCAGCTTAGGGATGGCGCGGGGAGCTTTCTTT	CASSLGMARGAFF
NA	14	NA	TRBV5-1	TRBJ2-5	TGCGCCAGCAGCCAGATGGACTCTCAAGAGACCCAGTACTTC	CASSQMDSQETQYF
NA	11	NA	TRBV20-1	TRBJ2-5	TGCAGTGCTAGTTCCCAAGAGACCCAGTACTTC	CSASSQETQYF
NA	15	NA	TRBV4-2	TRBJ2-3	TGTGCCAGCAGCCAGGGCCGTCTAGTGTCAGATACGCAGTATTTT	CASSQGRLVSDTQYF
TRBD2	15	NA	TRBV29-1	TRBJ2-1	TGCAGCGGCCGCGAGCGGGGGGGTAGTTTAGATGAGCAGTTCTTC	CSGRERGGSLDEQFF
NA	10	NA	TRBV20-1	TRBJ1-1	TGCAGTGCTCGGCCCCAGCAGGCTTTCTTT	CSARPQQAFF
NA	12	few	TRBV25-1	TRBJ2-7	TGTGCCAGCAGTGGACAGGTCTACGAGCAGTACTTC	CASSGQVYEQYF
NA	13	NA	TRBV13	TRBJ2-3	TGTGCCAGCAGCTTACGACAGGCAGATACGCAGTATTTT	CASSLRQADTQYF
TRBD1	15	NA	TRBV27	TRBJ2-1	TGTGCCAGCAGTCCAACAGGGGGTCTTAACAATGAGCAGTTCTTC	CASSPTGGLNNEQFF
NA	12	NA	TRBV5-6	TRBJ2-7	TGTGCCAGCAGCTTGAGGACCTACGAGCAGTACTTC	CASSLRTYEQYF
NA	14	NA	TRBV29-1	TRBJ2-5	TGCAGCGCCGGCCTAGTAATCCCCCTGGAGACCCAGTACTTC	CSAGLVIPLETQYF
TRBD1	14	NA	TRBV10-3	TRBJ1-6	TGTGCCATCAGGGAACAGGGGGCTGATTCACCCCTCCACTTT	CAIREQGADSPLHF
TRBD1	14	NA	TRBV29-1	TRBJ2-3	TGCAGCGCTAACATGGGACAGGACACAGATACGCAGTATTTT	CSANMGQDTDTQYF
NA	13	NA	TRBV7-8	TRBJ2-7	TGTGCCAGCAGCTTAGTTAGGACATACGAGCAGTACTTC	CASSLVRTYEQYF
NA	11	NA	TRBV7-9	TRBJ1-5	TGTGCCAGCAGCTCCGGAGGGCCCCAGCATTTT	CASSSGGPQHF
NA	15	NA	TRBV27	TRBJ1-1	TGTGCCAGCAGTACGGAGACAGGCCAGACCACTGAAGCTTTCTTT	CASSTETGQTTEAFF
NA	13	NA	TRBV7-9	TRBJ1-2	TGTGCCAGCAGCTTTGGACGAAACTATGGCTACACCTTC	CASSFGRNYGYTF
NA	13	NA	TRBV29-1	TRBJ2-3	TGCAGCGTTGCCGGGTCCCCCTCGCCAGCGCAGTATTTT	CSVAGSPSPAQYF
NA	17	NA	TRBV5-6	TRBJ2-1	TGTGCCAGCAGCCTCCTACAGGGTGCCATATCCTACAATGAGCAGTTCTTC	CASSLLQGAISYNEQFF
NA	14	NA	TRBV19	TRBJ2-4	TGTGCCAGTAGTATAGCCTTGGACAAAAACATTCAGTACTTC	CASSIALDKNIQYF
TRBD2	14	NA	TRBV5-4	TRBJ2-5	TGTGCCAGCAGCTTGGCGGGGGGACAAGAGACCCAGTACTTC	CASSLAGGQETQYF
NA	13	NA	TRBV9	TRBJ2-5	TGTGCCAGCAGCGTAGGGTCGACAGAGACCCAGTACTTC	CASSVGSTETQYF